This TCR beta chain was found in a study of control samples from healthy donors and cancer patients. The germline V gene has CDR1 SGHVS and CDR2 FQNEAQ. The V and J ends lost 1 base and 3 bases respectively, with 4 bases between them. This CDR3 has 12 residues. A single count supports this clone. Data came from immunoSEQ multiplex PCR; TCRdb stores just in-frame clones and leaves some out. The sample records roughly 95,000 clones, more than 90% being singletons. The chain combines TRBV7-8 with TRBJ2-7; D is undetermined. The sequence was collected from a human donor in good health. The donor label of this sample is uncertain. Specimen: blood. This chain's CDR3 is CASSLESYEQYF. In nucleotides, the CDR3 is TGTGCCAGCAGCTTAGAGAGCTACGAGCAGTACTTC.